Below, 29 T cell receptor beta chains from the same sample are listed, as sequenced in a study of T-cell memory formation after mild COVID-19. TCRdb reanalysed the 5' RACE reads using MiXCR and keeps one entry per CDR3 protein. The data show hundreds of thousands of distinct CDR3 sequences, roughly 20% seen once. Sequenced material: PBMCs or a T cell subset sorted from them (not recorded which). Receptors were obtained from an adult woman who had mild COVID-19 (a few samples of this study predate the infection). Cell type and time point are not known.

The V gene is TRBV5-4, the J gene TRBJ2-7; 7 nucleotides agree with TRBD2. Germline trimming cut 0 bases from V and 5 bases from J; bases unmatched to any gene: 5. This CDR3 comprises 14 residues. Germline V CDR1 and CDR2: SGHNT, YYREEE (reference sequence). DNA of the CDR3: TGTGCCAGCAGCTTGGACGCGGGAGAGGACGAGCAGTACTTC. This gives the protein CASSLDAGEDEQYF.

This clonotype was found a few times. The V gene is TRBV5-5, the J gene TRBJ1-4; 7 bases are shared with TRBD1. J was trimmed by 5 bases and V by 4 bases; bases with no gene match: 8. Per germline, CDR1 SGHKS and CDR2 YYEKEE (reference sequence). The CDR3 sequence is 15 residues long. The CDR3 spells CASSLRTGFNEKLFF. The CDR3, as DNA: TGTGCCAGCAGCCTCCGGACAGGTTTCAATGAAAAACTGTTTTTT.

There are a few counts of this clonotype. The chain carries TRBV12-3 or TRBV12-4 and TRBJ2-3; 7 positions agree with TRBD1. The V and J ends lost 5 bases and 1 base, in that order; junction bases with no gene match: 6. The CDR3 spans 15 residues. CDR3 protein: CASSRGQAGTDTQYF. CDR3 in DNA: TGTGCCAGCAGTCGTGGACAGGCTGGCACAGATACGCAGTATTTT.

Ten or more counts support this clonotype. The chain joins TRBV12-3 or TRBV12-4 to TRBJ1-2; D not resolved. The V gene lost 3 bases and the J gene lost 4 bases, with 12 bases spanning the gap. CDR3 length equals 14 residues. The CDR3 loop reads CASSLGKPFYGYTF. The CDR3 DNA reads TGTGCCAGCAGTTTGGGGAAACCCTTCTATGGCTACACCTTC.

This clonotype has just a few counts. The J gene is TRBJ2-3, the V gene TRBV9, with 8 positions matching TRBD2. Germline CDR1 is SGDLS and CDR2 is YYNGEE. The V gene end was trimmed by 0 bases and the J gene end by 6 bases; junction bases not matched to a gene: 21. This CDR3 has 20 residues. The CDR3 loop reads CASSVDSGVGRTLWSDTQYF. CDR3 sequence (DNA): TGTGCCAGCAGCGTAGATAGCGGGGTAGGGCGGACTCTCTGGTCCGATACGCAGTATTTT.

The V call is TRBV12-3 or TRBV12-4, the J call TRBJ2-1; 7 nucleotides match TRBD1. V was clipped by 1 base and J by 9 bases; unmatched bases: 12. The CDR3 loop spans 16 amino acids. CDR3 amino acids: CASSLGSRGRRAEQFF. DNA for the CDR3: TGTGCCAGCAGTTTAGGGTCAAGGGGGCGTCGGGCTGAGCAGTTCTTC.

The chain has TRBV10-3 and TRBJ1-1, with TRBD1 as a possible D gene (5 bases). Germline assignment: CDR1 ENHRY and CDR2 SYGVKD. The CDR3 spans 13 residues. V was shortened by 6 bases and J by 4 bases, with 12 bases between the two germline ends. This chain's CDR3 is CAISEMGGTEAFF. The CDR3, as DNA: TGTGCCATCAGCGAAATGGGGGGCACTGAAGCTTTCTTT.

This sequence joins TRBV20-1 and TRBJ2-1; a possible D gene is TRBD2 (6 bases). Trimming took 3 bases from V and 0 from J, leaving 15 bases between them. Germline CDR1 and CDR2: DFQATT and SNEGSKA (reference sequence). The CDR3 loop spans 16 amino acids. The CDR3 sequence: CSASRVAAYSYNEQFF. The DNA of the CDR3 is TGCAGTGCTAGCCGGGTAGCGGCTTACTCCTACAATGAGCAGTTCTTC.

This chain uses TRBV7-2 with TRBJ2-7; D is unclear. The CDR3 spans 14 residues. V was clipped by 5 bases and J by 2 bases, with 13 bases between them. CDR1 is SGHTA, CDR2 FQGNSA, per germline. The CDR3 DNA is TGTGCCAGCAGCCCAGGTTCCCTCACCTACGAGCAGTACTTC. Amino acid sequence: CASSPGSLTYEQYF.

The CDR3 region is CASSLATLSPLHF. The CDR3 bases are TGTGCCAGCAGCTTAGCGACACTGTCACCCCTCCACTTT. The rearrangement joins TRBV7-2 to TRBJ1-6; D is unclear. Germline values: CDR1 SGHTA, CDR2 FQGNSA. This CDR3 region has 13 residues. The V and J ends lost 0 bases and 10 bases respectively, with 7 bases between them.

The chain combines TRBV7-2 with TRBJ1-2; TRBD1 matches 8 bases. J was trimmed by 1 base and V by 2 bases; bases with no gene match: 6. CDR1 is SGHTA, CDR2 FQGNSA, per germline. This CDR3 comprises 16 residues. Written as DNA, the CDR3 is TGTGCCAGCAGCTTAACCCGGACAGGGATTAACTATGGCTACACCTTC. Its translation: CASSLTRTGINYGYTF.

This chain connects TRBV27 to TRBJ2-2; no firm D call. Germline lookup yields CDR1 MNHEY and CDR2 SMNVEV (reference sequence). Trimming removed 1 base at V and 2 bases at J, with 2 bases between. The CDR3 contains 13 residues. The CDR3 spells CASSLFNTGELFF. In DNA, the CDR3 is TGTGCCAGCAGTTTATTTAACACCGGGGAGCTGTTTTTT.

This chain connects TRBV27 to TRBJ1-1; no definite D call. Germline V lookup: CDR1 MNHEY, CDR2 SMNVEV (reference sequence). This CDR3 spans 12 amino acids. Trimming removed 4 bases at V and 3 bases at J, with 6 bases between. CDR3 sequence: CASSSGHTEAFF. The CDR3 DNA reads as TGTGCCAGCAGTTCGGGCCACACTGAAGCTTTCTTT.

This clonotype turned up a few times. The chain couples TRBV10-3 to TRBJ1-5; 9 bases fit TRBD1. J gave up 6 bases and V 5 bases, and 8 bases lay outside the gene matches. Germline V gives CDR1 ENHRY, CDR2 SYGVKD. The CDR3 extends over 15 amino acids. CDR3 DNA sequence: TGTGCCATCAGTCCGGACAGGGGAGGAATTCAGCCCCAGCATTTT. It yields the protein CAISPDRGGIQPQHF.

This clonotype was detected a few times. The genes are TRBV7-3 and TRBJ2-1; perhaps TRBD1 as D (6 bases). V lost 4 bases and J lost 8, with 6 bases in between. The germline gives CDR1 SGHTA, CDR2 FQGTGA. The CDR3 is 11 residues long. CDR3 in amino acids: CASSSGDEQFF. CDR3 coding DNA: TGTGCCAGCAGCTCAGGGGATGAGCAGTTCTTC.

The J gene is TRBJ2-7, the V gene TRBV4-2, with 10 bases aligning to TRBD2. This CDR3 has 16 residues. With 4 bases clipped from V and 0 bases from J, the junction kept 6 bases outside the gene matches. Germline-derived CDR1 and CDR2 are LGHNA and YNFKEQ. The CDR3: CASSLSGGTSSYEQYF. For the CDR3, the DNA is TGTGCCAGCAGCCTTAGCGGGGGGACAAGCTCCTACGAGCAGTACTTC.

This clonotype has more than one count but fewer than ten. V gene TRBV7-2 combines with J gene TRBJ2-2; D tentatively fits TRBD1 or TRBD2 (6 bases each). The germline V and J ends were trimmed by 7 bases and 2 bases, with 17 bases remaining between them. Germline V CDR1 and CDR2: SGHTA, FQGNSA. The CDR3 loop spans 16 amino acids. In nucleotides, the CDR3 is TGTGCCAGCACCCTCCAACCGGGGGCAAACACCGGGGAGCTGTTTTTT. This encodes CASTLQPGANTGELFF.

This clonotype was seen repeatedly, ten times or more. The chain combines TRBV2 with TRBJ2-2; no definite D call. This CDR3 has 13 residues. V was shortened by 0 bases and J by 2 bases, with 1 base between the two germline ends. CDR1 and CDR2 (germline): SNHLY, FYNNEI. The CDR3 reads CASSEANTGELFF. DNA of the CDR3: TGTGCCAGCAGTGAAGCAAACACCGGGGAGCTGTTTTTT.

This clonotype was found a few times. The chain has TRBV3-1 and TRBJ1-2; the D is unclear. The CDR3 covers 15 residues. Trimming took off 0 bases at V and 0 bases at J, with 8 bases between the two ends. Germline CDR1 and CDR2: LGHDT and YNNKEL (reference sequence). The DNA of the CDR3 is TGTGCCAGCAGCCAAGAACACGGAGCTAACTATGGCTACACCTTC. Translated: CASSQEHGANYGYTF. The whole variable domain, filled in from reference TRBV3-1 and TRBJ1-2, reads DTAVSQTPKYLVTQMGNDKSIKCEQNLGHDTMYWYKQDSKKFLKIMFSYNNKELIINETVPNRFSPKSPDKAHLNLHINSLELGDSAVYFCASSQEHGANYGYTFGSGTRLTVV.

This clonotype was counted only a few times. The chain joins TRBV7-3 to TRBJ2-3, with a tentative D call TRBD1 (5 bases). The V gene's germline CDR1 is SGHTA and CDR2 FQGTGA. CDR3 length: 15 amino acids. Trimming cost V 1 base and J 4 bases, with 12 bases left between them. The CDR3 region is CASSLSGPGPDTQYF. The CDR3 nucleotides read TGTGCCAGCAGCTTAAGTGGCCCAGGGCCAGATACGCAGTATTTT.

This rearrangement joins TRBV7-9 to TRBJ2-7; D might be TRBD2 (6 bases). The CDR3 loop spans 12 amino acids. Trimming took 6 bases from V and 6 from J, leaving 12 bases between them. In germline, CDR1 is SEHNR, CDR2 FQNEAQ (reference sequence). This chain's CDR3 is CASRSGEGEQYF. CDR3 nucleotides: TGTGCCAGCAGGTCGGGGGAAGGCGAGCAGTACTTC.

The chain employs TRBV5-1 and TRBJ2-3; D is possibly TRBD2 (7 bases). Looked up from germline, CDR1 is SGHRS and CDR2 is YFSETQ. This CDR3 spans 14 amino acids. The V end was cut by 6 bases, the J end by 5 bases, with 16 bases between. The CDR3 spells CASKLGGQVDTQYF. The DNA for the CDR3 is TGCGCCAGCAAATTGGGGGGGCAGGTAGATACGCAGTATTTT.

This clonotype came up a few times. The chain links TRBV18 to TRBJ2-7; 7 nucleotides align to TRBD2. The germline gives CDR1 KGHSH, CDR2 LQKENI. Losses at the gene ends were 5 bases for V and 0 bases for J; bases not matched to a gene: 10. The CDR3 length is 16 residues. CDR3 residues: CASSALAAMSSYEQYF. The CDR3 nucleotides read TGTGCCAGCTCAGCTCTAGCGGCTATGAGCTCCTACGAGCAGTACTTC.

The CDR3 spells CASSGARATYNEQFF. In DNA, the CDR3 is TGTGCCAGCTCCGGGGCACGCGCGACGTACAATGAGCAGTTCTTC. The genes are TRBV6-5 and TRBJ2-1, with D perhaps assigned TRBD1 or TRBD2 (5 bases each). Trimming cost V 8 bases and J 4 bases, with 18 bases left between them. The CDR3 contains 15 residues. The germline V gene has CDR1 MNHEY and CDR2 SVGAGI.

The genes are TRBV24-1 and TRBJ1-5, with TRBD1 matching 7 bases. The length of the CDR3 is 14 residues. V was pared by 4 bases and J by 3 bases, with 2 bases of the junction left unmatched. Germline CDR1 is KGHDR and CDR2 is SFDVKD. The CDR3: CATSEGTVNQPQHF. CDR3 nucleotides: TGTGCCACCAGTGAGGGGACAGTCAATCAGCCCCAGCATTTT.

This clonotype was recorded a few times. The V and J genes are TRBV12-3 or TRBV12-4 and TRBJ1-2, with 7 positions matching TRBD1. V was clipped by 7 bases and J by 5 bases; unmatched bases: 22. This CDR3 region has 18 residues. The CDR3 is CASIEIPLPAGGRYGYTF. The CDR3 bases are TGTGCCAGCATTGAAATTCCTTTACCGGCAGGGGGGAGATATGGCTACACCTTC.

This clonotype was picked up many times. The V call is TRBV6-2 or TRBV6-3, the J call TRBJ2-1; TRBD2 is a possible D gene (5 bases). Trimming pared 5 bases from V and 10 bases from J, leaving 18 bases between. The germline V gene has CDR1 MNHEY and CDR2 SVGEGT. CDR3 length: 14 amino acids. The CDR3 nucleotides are TGTGCCAGCAGTCCCGAAAGGGTAGCGACAGAGCAGTTCTTC. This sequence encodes CASSPERVATEQFF.

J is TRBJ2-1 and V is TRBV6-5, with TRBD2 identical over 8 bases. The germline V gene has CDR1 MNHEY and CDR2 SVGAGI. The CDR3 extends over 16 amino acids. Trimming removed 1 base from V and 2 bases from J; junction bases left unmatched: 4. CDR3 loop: CASSYYSGLAYNEQFF. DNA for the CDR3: TGTGCCAGCAGTTACTATTCGGGACTAGCCTACAATGAGCAGTTCTTC.

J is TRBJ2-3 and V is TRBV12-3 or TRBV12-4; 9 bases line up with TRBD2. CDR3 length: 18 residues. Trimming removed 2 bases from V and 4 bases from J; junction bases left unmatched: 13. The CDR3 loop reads CASSLSAGGAPYSDTQYF. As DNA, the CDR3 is TGTGCCAGCAGTTTATCAGCGGGGGGCGCGCCATATTCAGATACGCAGTATTTT.